The entry below gives a single T cell receptor (beta chain) sequence along with its context. Its antigen target is currently unknown. The input lacks base qualities; no much larger clone sits a single base away. This entry is derived from a study of blood T cell repertoires in COVID-19 (dated by TCRdb to the early 2020s). For the wider study: Samples covering the acute and convalescent phases of COVID-19 were provided by collaborators in the United States, Italy and Spain. The material from the prospective study consisted of cDNA or gDNA derived from T cells, B-cell-depleted T cells, or PBMCs. Subjects who had been exposed to COVID-19, were actively infected with it, or had recovered from it provided the deeply sampled blood TCRbeta repertoires that made up the dataset. The repertoires were made available in a free public database intended to serve as a resource for research on the immune response to SARS-CoV-2. The samples were drawn from two sources: the first 160 participants of the ongoing ImmuneRACE study, and 1,254 subjects contributed by 6 global collaborators. A de-identified subject ID, COVID-19 status, age in years and sex were almost always included in the sample metadata. Where available, HLA class I and class II types were taken from metadata supplied by the sample provider and were not determined by assay-based typing.

Results and caveats for the whole study, not just this receptor: Clinical and demographic metadata were provided uncurated, with the amount varying by source and participant.

TCRbeta CDR3 regions were amplified from genomic DNA using the immunoSEQ Assay, a bias-controlled multiplex PCR. The paper's processing steps were these. The number of nucleated cells in each sample was estimated from the amplification of reference gene primers within the assay. To quantify the absolute abundance of each unique TCRbeta CDR3 rearrangement, sequence reads were collapsed and filtered. Productive Simpson clonality was computed per sample as the square root of Simpson's diversity index over productive rearrangements. This is the immuneACCESS table as TCRdb keeps it, with only in-frame sequences that have V and J called. A part of the clones is gone; compared with another copy, unresolved V genes explain less than half, and the rest is unexplained. Clonal size and the V and J genes are those of that table, whereas D and trimming came from the DNA. This sample gives 140,000 to 150,000 clones in total; about 82% of them show up just once. The ten largest clones represent about 3.2% of the sample.

Whole blood was collected in K2EDTA tubes by collaborating institutions according to the institutions' own protocols. For TCRbeta analysis, collaborators shipped samples in one of three forms: frozen whole blood, isolated PBMCs, or DNA extracted from either of those sample types. The source material was peripheral blood. The sequence was collected from a woman in her 40s with active or convalescent COVID-19.

The CDR3 corresponds to CRTPARGYTF. In nucleotides, the sequence is TGCAGGACCCCCGCTAGAGGCTACACCTTC. The rearranged chain carries TRBV20-1 and TRBJ1-2; the D gene is not confidently resolved. Reading from cysteine to phenylalanine, the CDR3 counts 10 amino acids. CDR3 DNA only is kept here, 30 bases in frame from base 1. CDR1 DFQATT and CDR2 SNEGSKA were looked up in the germline V gene (reference sequence).